This TCR beta chain originates from a study of T-cell memory formation after mild COVID-19. Constant-segment primers were used for 5'RACE, and the resulting TCR alpha and TCR beta cDNA libraries carried sample barcodes and UMIs. Each CDR3 protein gets one entry after TCRdb re-called the 5' RACE reads with MiXCR. The sample lists around 370,000 distinct CDR3 sequences; 21% were seen once. Trimming took 6 bases from V and 5 from J; bases not matched to a gene: 4. Germline loops: CDR1 SNHLY, CDR2 FYNNEI. The CDR3 is 13 amino acids. Sequencing was performed on PBMCs or a T cell subset sorted from them (not recorded which). The genes are TRBV2 and TRBJ2-7, with 10 bases matching TRBD2. This TCR was recovered from an adult woman who had mild COVID-19 (a few samples of this study predate the infection). Cell type and time point are not known. The CDR3 is CASRAGGPNEQYF. The CDR3 nucleotides read TGTGCCAGCAGAGCGGGGGGGCCCAACGAGCAGTACTTC.